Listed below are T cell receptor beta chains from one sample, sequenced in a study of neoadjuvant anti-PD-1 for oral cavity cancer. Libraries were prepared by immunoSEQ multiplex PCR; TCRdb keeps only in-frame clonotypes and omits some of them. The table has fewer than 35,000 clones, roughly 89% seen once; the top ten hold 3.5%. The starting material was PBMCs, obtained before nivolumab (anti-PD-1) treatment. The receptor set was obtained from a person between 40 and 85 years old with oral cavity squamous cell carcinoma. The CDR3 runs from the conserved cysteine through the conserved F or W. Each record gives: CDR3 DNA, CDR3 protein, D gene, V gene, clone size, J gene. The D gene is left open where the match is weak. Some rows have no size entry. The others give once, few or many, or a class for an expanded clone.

CDR3nt: TGTGCCTGGAGCCTGAACAGGGTTTCAGGCGGCTACACCTTC
CDR3aa: CAWSLNRVSGGYTF
d_gene: -
v_gene: TRBV30
abundance: -
j_gene: TRBJ1-2

CDR3nt: TGTGCCAGCAGCTTGGAAGGAAGGGCAAACACCATATATTTT
CDR3aa: CASSLEGRANTIYF
d_gene: -
v_gene: TRBV5-6
abundance: -
j_gene: TRBJ1-3

CDR3nt: TGTGCCAGCAGCGCGAGCGGGGGGCCCCAGCATTTT
CDR3aa: CASSASGGPQHF
d_gene: -
v_gene: TRBV7-2
abundance: -
j_gene: TRBJ1-5

CDR3nt: TGTGCCAGTAGTATGGCGACGACAGGGTCCGGGACCCAGTACTTC
CDR3aa: CASSMATTGSGTQYF
d_gene: TRBD1
v_gene: TRBV19
abundance: -
j_gene: TRBJ2-5

CDR3nt: TGCGCCAGCAGCCGTAACGAGCGGGGGCCCACAGATACGCAGTATTTT
CDR3aa: CASSRNERGPTDTQYF
d_gene: TRBD2
v_gene: TRBV5-1
abundance: -
j_gene: TRBJ2-3

CDR3nt: TGTGCCAGCAGCGTAGAGGAGCGGGGGGGGTTAGATACGCAGTATTTT
CDR3aa: CASSVEERGGLDTQYF
d_gene: TRBD2
v_gene: TRBV9
abundance: -
j_gene: TRBJ2-3

CDR3nt: TGTGCCAGCAGCTTAGAGGAGATCTCACCCCTCCACTTT
CDR3aa: CASSLEEISPLHF
d_gene: -
v_gene: TRBV5-8
abundance: -
j_gene: TRBJ1-6

CDR3nt: TGTGCCAGCTCAGCACAGGGCGCGAACACTGAAGCTTTCTTT
CDR3aa: CASSAQGANTEAFF
d_gene: -
v_gene: TRBV18
abundance: -
j_gene: TRBJ1-1

CDR3nt: TGTGCCTGGAGTGTAACAGCGCAGTCGGGGGGGACCCAGTACTTC
CDR3aa: CAWSVTAQSGGTQYF
d_gene: TRBD2
v_gene: TRBV30
abundance: once
j_gene: TRBJ2-5

CDR3nt: TGTGCCAGCAGCTTACAACAGACAACCGGGGAGCTGTTTTTT
CDR3aa: CASSLQQTTGELFF
d_gene: -
v_gene: TRBV7-6
abundance: -
j_gene: TRBJ2-2

CDR3nt: TGTGCCAGCAGCTTAGTCCCCCGGGGGAAGGGGTCGAGGGAGCAGTACTTC
CDR3aa: CASSLVPRGKGSREQYF
d_gene: -
v_gene: TRBV7-2
abundance: once
j_gene: TRBJ2-7

CDR3nt: TGTGCCAGCAGCTTAGGAGGATTTGAGAGAGAGACCCAGTACTTC
CDR3aa: CASSLGGFERETQYF
d_gene: -
v_gene: TRBV7-9
abundance: few
j_gene: TRBJ2-5

CDR3nt: TGTGCCAGCAGCTTAGTCCCAGGGGGCTTCTACGAGCAGTACTTC
CDR3aa: CASSLVPGGFYEQYF
d_gene: TRBD1
v_gene: TRBV7-2
abundance: -
j_gene: TRBJ2-7

CDR3nt: TGTGCCACCAGCAGAGATTACAGAGACGAGCAGTACTTC
CDR3aa: CATSRDYRDEQYF
d_gene: -
v_gene: TRBV15
abundance: -
j_gene: TRBJ2-7

CDR3nt: TGTGCCAGCAGCTTGGTGACAGGACAGCAAGAGACCCAGTACTTC
CDR3aa: CASSLVTGQQETQYF
d_gene: -
v_gene: TRBV7-9
abundance: -
j_gene: TRBJ2-5

CDR3nt: TGTGCCAGCAGCTTATGGGGATCATCTAACACCATATATTTT
CDR3aa: CASSLWGSSNTIYF
d_gene: -
v_gene: TRBV7-2
abundance: -
j_gene: TRBJ1-3

CDR3nt: TGTGCCAGCAGCTCGAACACCAGGGGCACCACCGGGGAGCTGTTTTTT
CDR3aa: CASSSNTRGTTGELFF
d_gene: -
v_gene: TRBV6-6
abundance: -
j_gene: TRBJ2-2

CDR3nt: TGCGCCAGCAGCCCCGGGACAGGGGCACGAGAGACCCAGTACTTC
CDR3aa: CASSPGTGARETQYF
d_gene: TRBD1
v_gene: TRBV10-1
abundance: -
j_gene: TRBJ2-5

CDR3nt: TGTGCCAGCAGCATCGGACTAGCGGGGGGCCCCAGGGAGACCCAGTACTTC
CDR3aa: CASSIGLAGGPRETQYF
d_gene: TRBD2
v_gene: TRBV5-6
abundance: -
j_gene: TRBJ2-5

CDR3nt: TGTGCCAGCAGCGCCACAGGGGACACCGGGGAGCTGTTTTTT
CDR3aa: CASSATGDTGELFF
d_gene: TRBD1
v_gene: TRBV9
abundance: -
j_gene: TRBJ2-2

CDR3nt: TGTGCCAGCAGCCCCCGATCGGTGCCGAATGAGCAGTTCTTC
CDR3aa: CASSPRSVPNEQFF
d_gene: -
v_gene: TRBV9
abundance: once
j_gene: TRBJ2-1

CDR3nt: TGCGCCAGCAGCCAGGACGGTACTTCGAACACCGGGGAGCTGTTTTTT
CDR3aa: CASSQDGTSNTGELFF
d_gene: -
v_gene: TRBV5-1
abundance: -
j_gene: TRBJ2-2

CDR3nt: TGTGCCAGCAGCGTAGGGACTGGGGGCTTCGAGCAGTACTTC
CDR3aa: CASSVGTGGFEQYF
d_gene: -
v_gene: TRBV9
abundance: -
j_gene: TRBJ2-7

CDR3nt: TGTGCCAGCAGCTTTGGAGCGGGGGGCACAGATACGCAGTATTTT
CDR3aa: CASSFGAGGTDTQYF
d_gene: TRBD2
v_gene: TRBV11-3
abundance: once
j_gene: TRBJ2-3

CDR3nt: TGTGCCAGCAGTGGCCCCAGGAATTCACCCCTCCACTTT
CDR3aa: CASSGPRNSPLHF
d_gene: -
v_gene: TRBV6-5
abundance: -
j_gene: TRBJ1-6

CDR3nt: TGTGCCAGCTCCCGGAACCCCGGGGAGGACTACGAGCAGTACTTC
CDR3aa: CASSRNPGEDYEQYF
d_gene: -
v_gene: TRBV18
abundance: -
j_gene: TRBJ2-7

CDR3nt: TGCGCCAGCAGCTTCTCCTACGAGCAGTACTTC
CDR3aa: CASSFSYEQYF
d_gene: -
v_gene: TRBV5-1
abundance: -
j_gene: TRBJ2-7

CDR3nt: TGTGCCAGCAGCGTAGGGGACAGCCGTACGAACTATGGCTACACCTTC
CDR3aa: CASSVGDSRTNYGYTF
d_gene: TRBD1
v_gene: TRBV9
abundance: -
j_gene: TRBJ1-2

CDR3nt: TGTGCCATCTATGGGGAGACCGGGGAGCTGTTTTTT
CDR3aa: CAIYGETGELFF
d_gene: -
v_gene: TRBV2
abundance: -
j_gene: TRBJ2-2

CDR3nt: TGTGCCAGCAGAAGAAAGGGGTATAGCAATCAGCCCCAGCATTTT
CDR3aa: CASRRKGYSNQPQHF
d_gene: -
v_gene: TRBV5-6
abundance: once
j_gene: TRBJ1-5

CDR3nt: TGTGCCAGCAGTGTTGGGGTTGGTTCACCCCTCCACTTT
CDR3aa: CASSVGVGSPLHF
d_gene: -
v_gene: TRBV2
abundance: -
j_gene: TRBJ1-6

CDR3nt: TGTGCCAGCAGCTCAGGATCCAATCAGCCCCAGCATTTT
CDR3aa: CASSSGSNQPQHF
d_gene: -
v_gene: TRBV7-9
abundance: -
j_gene: TRBJ1-5

CDR3nt: TGTGCCAGCAGCGGGGGCCCGGTTTTCAGCTCTGGAAACACCATATATTTT
CDR3aa: CASSGGPVFSSGNTIYF
d_gene: -
v_gene: TRBV13
abundance: -
j_gene: TRBJ1-3

CDR3nt: TGTGCCAGCAGCCTTCTAACTAGCGGGGGGGATAATGAGCAGTTCTTC
CDR3aa: CASSLLTSGGDNEQFF
d_gene: TRBD2
v_gene: TRBV14
abundance: -
j_gene: TRBJ2-1

CDR3nt: TGTGCCAGCAGCTTAGTTCCGTACGACAATCAGCCCCAGCATTTT
CDR3aa: CASSLVPYDNQPQHF
d_gene: -
v_gene: TRBV7-2
abundance: once
j_gene: TRBJ1-5